A single T cell receptor (beta chain) is shown here with its context. Its target is not known. The CDR3 sequence is 15 residues long. The ends lost 4 bases at V and 7 bases at J; junction bases unmatched: 6. Germline CDR1 reads GTSNPN; CDR2 reads SVGIG (reference sequence). This entry is derived from a study of T-cell reconstitution after alpha-beta-depleted transplantation in children. Study-wide findings and caveats: It was reported that alpha-beta T cells came from several hundred expanded graft clones (about two months after transplant). At day 60, the high TCRbeta diversity found in some patients originated from recipient T cells and thymic progenitors that had survived. Newly made T cells mostly supplied T-cell counts and diversity one year after transplant.

The library targeted TCRbeta and was prepared with unique molecular identifiers. Via MiXCR, TCRdb re-called the PCR reads, giving one row per CDR3 protein. The table shows approximately 630,000 distinct CDR3 sequences, with about an eighth occurring only once. This chain uses TRBV30 with TRBJ2-3; TRBD2 matches 15 bases. This clonotype originated in a girl aged 2 to 9 with congenital amegakaryocytic thrombocytopenia, due to receive a stem cell transplant. The source was PBMCs, collected before TCRalphabeta/CD19-depleted stem cell transplant. The CDR3 DNA reads TGTGCCTGGACGGGACTAGCGGGAGGACGGAATACGCAGTATTTT. Its protein is CAWTGLAGGRNTQYF.